This T cell receptor (beta chain) was sequenced for a study of long-term antiretroviral therapy in people with HIV. Germline CDR1 SGHAT, CDR2 FQNNGV. The CDR3 totals 16 residues. V dropped 5 bases and J dropped 0 bases, with 14 bases sitting between them. At survey level, the immunoSEQ assay was run in its v3.0 version. The data were produced by immunoSEQ multiplex PCR, yet TCRdb's version contains in-frame clones alone and is incomplete. The sample carries 25,000 to 35,000 clones, more than 95% recorded once. The chain recombines TRBV11-2 with TRBJ2-1, with a weak D call TRBD2 (5 bases). The TCR sequence derives from a man aged 25-40 years with HIV. This material consisted of unsorted PBMCs, taken 6.9 years after starting antiretroviral therapy. The CDR3 is CASSPPVGSSYNEQFF. The CDR3, as DNA: TGTGCCAGCAGCCCCCCCGTGGGGAGCTCCTACAATGAGCAGTTCTTC.